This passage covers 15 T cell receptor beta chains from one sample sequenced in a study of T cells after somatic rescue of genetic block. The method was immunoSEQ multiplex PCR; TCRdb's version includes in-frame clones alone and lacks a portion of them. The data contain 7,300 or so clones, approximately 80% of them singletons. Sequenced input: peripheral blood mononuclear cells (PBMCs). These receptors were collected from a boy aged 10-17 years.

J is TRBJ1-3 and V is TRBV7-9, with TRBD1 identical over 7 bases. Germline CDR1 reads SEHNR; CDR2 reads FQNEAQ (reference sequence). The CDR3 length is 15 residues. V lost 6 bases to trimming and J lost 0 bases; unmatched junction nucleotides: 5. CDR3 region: CASSLGQISGNTIYF. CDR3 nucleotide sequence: TGTGCCAGCAGTTTGGGACAGATCTCTGGAAACACCATATATTTT.

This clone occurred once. The CDR3 DNA reads as TGTGCCAGCAGCCCAACAGGGGACACAGATACGCAGTATTTT. This encodes CASSPTGDTDTQYF. The chain joins TRBV9 to TRBJ2-3; 7 nucleotides line up with TRBD1. This CDR3 is 14 amino acids long. Germline CDR1 reads SGDLS; CDR2 reads YYNGEE. V lost 4 bases, J lost 2 bases, and 4 bases stayed unmatched.

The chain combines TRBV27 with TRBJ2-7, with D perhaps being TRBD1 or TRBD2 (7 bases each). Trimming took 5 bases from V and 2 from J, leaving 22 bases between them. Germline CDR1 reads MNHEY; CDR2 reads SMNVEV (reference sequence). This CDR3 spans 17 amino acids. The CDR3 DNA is TGTGCCAGCAGTCTCTTGCCAGGGGGGGCGGGACCCTACGAGCAGTACTTC. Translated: CASSLLPGGAGPYEQYF.

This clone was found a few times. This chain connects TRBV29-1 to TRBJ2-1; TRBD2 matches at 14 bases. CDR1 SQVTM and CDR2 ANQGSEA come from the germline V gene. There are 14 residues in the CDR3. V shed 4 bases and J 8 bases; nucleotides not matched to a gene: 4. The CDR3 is CSVGTSGRIDEQFF. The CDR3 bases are TGCAGCGTTGGGACTAGCGGGAGGATCGATGAGCAGTTCTTC.

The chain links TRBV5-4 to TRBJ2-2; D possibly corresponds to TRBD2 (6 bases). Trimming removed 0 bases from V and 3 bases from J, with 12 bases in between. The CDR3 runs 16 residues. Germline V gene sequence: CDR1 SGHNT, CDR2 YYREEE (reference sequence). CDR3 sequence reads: CASSLGLAWDTGELFF. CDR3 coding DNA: TGTGCCAGCAGCTTGGGCCTAGCGTGGGACACCGGGGAGCTGTTTTTT.

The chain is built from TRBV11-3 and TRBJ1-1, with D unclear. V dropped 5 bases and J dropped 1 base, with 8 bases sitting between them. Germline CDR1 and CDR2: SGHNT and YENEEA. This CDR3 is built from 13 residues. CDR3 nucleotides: TGTGCCAGCAGCCTAAGTAGGAACACTGAAGCTTTCTTT. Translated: CASSLSRNTEAFF.

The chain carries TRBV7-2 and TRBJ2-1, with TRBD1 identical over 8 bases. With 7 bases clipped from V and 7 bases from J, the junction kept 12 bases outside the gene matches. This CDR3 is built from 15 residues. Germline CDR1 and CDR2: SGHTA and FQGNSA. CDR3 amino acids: CASNLWTGIRNEQFF. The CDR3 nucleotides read TGTGCCAGCAACCTCTGGACAGGGATAAGGAATGAGCAGTTCTTC.

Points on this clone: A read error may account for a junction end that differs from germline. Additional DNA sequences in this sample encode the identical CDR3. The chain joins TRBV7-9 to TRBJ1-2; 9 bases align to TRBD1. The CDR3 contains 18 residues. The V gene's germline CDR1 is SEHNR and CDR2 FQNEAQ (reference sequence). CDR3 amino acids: CASSLAMGQGVTNYGYTF. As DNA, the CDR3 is TGTGCCAGCAGCCTAGCCATGGGACAGGGAGTTACTAACTATGGCTACACCTTC.

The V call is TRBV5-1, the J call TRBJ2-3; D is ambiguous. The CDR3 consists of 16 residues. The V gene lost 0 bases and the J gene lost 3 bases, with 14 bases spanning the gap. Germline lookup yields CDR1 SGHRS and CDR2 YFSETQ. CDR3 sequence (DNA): TGCGCCAGCAGCTTGGACCCACAGCTACGGACAGATACGCAGTATTTT. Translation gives CASSLDPQLRTDTQYF.

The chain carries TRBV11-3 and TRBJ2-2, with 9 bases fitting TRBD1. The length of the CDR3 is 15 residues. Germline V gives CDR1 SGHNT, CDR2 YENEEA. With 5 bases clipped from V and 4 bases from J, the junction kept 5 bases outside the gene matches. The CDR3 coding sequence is TGTGCCAGCAGCAGCGACAGGGGGGGCACCGGGGAGCTGTTTTTT. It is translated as CASSSDRGGTGELFF.

The CDR3 region has the DNA TGTGCCAGCATTGCAGGGAATACCGGGGAGCTGTTTTTT. This translates into CASIAGNTGELFF. The rearrangement uses TRBV6-5 and TRBJ2-2, with TRBD1 as a possible D gene (5 bases). Germline CDR1 MNHEY, CDR2 SVGAGI. CDR3 length equals 13 residues. V gave up 7 bases and J gave up 5 bases, with 11 bases separating them.

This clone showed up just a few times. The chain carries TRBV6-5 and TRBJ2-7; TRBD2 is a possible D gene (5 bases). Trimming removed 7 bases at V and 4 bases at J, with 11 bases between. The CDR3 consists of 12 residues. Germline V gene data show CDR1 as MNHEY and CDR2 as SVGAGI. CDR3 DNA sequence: TGTGCCAGCACCAACCCGGGATACGAGCAGTACTTC. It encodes CASTNPGYEQYF.

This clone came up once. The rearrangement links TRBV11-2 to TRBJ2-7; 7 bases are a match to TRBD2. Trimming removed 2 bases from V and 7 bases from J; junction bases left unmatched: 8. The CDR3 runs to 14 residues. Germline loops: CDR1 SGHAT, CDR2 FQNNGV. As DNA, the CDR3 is TGTGCCAGCAGCTTACTGGCGGGGGTGGAAGAGCAGTACTTC. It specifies CASSLLAGVEEQYF.

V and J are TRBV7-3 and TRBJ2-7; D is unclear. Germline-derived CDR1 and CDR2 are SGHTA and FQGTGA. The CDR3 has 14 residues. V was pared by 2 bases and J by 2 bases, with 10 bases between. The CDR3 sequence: CASSLYHGAYEQYF. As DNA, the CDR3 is TGTGCCAGCAGCTTATATCACGGAGCCTACGAGCAGTACTTC.

Here the CDR3 DNA reads TGTGCCAGCAGCTTAGGGGGACAGGGGTTGGACGAGCAGTACTTC. Translated: CASSLGGQGLDEQYF. This chain links TRBV7-8 with TRBJ2-7; 10 bases are shared with TRBD1. This CDR3 contains 15 residues. After removal of 1 base from V and 5 bases from J, the junction contained 5 bases not matched to a gene. Germline CDR1 reads SGHVS; CDR2 reads FQNEAQ. The entire variable domain, with the rest obtained from reference TRBV7-8 and TRBJ2-7, is as follows: GAGVSQSPRYKVAKRGQDVALRCDPISGHVSLFWYQQALGQGPEFLTYFQNEAQLDKSGLPSDRFFAERPEGSVSTLKIQRTQQEDSAVYLCASSLGGQGLDEQYFGPGTRLTVT.